This T cell receptor (beta chain) was recorded in a study of control samples from healthy donors and cancer patients. V was shortened by 0 bases and J by 11 bases, with 13 bases between the two germline ends. The CDR3 runs to 13 residues. Generated by immunoSEQ multiplex PCR, the TCRdb table keeps only in-frame clones and is missing some. The table records fewer than 200,000 clones, about 91% of them present only once. Source material: blood. The sequence was obtained from a woman aged 25-40 years in good health. The J gene is TRBJ1-1, the V gene TRBV12-3 or TRBV12-4; no firm D call. CDR3 sequence (DNA): TGTGCCAGCAGTTTAGCAGTGGTCCGGCGGGCTTTCTTT. The encoded protein is CASSLAVVRRAFF.